The T cell receptor (beta chain) described here comes from a study of cytomegalovirus exposure and HLA in healthy donors (dated by TCRdb to the late 2010s). In the study overall: An earlier analysis of around 600 of the donors reported roughly 270 Gb of sequence data and some 120 million unique TCR beta sequences from some 180 million T cells. Roughly 300 gigabases of sequencing data and roughly 80 million unique TCR sequences made up an early release that covered over 550 HLA-typed donors. Of the 300 to 500 genotyped donors, less than 85% were placed in the genetic ancestry cluster associated with self-reported Caucasian donors. The study aimed to test whether signatures of past pathogen exposure could be identified by cataloging public T cell receptors. The study used immunosequencing to profile the T cell repertoires of about 670 subjects and linked those repertoires to cytomegalovirus serostatus. Along with the approximately 650-subject first cohort, a separate validation cohort of about 110 different subjects was used. High-throughput TCR immunosequencing, statistical association of individual TCRs with disease status, and machine learning were combined to predict cytomegalovirus infection status. A later analysis re-analyzed previously published TCR beta repertoires from 550 to 700 donors and added high-resolution HLA genotyping to study TCR occurrence patterns. Rather than using new phenotypic data, the later analysis identified candidate immune exposures from TCR beta sequences and from how often those sequences occurred across donors. In an earlier analysis of 500 to 650 of the donors, high-throughput TCR beta sequencing was used to judge whether each TCR beta V gene segment behaved as functional or pseudogenic. Donor age, sex, ethnicity and CMV serostatus were compiled alongside the repertoire data. A later genetic analysis took genome-wide SNP genotypes for 398 of the 666 donors and used that subset as a discovery cohort. All discovery cohort repertoires had been generated on a single sequencing platform. Both class I and class II loci were covered by HLA typing, at four-digit resolution. The number of typed donors differed by locus: about 620-640 for A, B, C, DRB1 and DQB1; 500 to 550 for DQA1; approximately 610 for DPA1; and some 450 for DPB1. Roughly 5 DR-DQ haplotypes were handled as single units for association and clustering, since linkage in the cohort was strong. Across about 370 genotyped donors of the cohort, an average of about 240,000 unique TCR beta nucleotide sequences per donor were sequenced, and approximately 17% of those sequences were non-productive.

V drops 4 bases and J drops 4 bases, leaving 18 bases in between. The germline V gene specifies SGHRS as CDR1 and YFSETQ as CDR2. The CDR3, cysteine through phenylalanine, is 17 amino acids long. The retained sequence is limited to the CDR3, 51 bases, with the frame set at the first base. A remark on this clone: The clone's antigen remains unknown. Base-call qualities are not available, and no considerably larger clone is one nucleotide away.

Results the study describes overall, beyond this receptor: Presence/absence analyses assumed roughly uniform sequencing depth across donors, an assumption that may not hold. In a later genetic analysis, a missense DCLRE1C variant was associated with V-gene and J-gene trimming of TCR beta chains, and the association was replicated in an independent cohort. Because HLA typing was unavailable for some donors at each locus, only the typed subset was used in association tests. Across donors, most TCR sequences were observed very rarely, whereas some public TCRs were present in many individuals. According to a later genetic analysis, donors in an Asian-associated ancestry cluster had fewer N-insertions in productive TCRs than the approximately 610-donor mean. A further reported finding was that TCR beta sequences accurately predicted the HLA-A and HLA-B alleles for most subjects in the first cohort. A later analysis reported that several top co-occurrence clusters appeared linked to parvovirus B19, influenza, CMV and Epstein-Barr virus. In the study, some 180 TCR beta chains were listed as associated with cytomegalovirus. According to a later analysis, TCR association rates differed among HLA loci, with DRB1 alleles showing the most associated TCRs and HLA-C alleles showing the fewest. The sequencing pipeline was judged likely to have produced a cluster of highly shared sequence variants as a technical artifact. In both the original and validation cohorts, the classifier was reported to diagnose cytomegalovirus status with high specificity and sensitivity. The earlier analysis of 587 of the donors excluded approximately 15 rarely observed V segments, including chromosome 9 orphons, because counts were too low. The only immune exposure information available for the cohort was CMV serostatus. In an earlier analysis of several hundred of the donors, most TCR beta V segments were observed in productive rearrangements about 87% or about 30% of the time, broadly matching IMGT annotations. A later analysis associated about 17,000 TCR beta sequences with specific HLA alleles at a false discovery rate of 0.05. In a later analysis, HLA-associated TCR beta chains were found to be more clonally expanded and to have lower generation probabilities than equally common non-associated chains. Some IMGT-functional V segments, including TRBV6-2 and TRBV6-3, could not be distinguished by the 87-base-pair reads and were therefore excluded. The authors suggested that the approach could potentially be extended to other disease states and immunological phenotypes. Strong co-occurrence of HLA alleles, especially DR and DQ, made assigning TCR associations to individual alleles difficult. Linkage disequilibrium might explain the correlated functional status among segregating V segments, but an unknown experimental factor could not be ruled out. A few of the identified cytomegalovirus-associated TCR beta chains were confirmed in vitro to be specific for cytomegalovirus antigens. Only TCR beta chains were sequenced in this cohort, and the absence of alpha or paired-chain data limited detectable features. According to a later analysis, most CMV-associated TCR beta chains appeared to be HLA-restricted, and the HLA associations seemed to be driven largely by CMV exposure.

Library preparation was by the immunoSEQ multiplex PCR assay. For the multiplex PCR, a mixture combining 60 forward primers for TCR Vbeta segments and 13 reverse primers for TCR Jbeta segments was used. The CDR3 region of rearranged TCR beta genes was amplified from genomic DNA by a multiplex PCR assay. On the Illumina HiSeq System, the amplified TCR beta libraries were sequenced as 87-base-pair reads. Per the original workflow: Across the 500 to 750 repertoires, a later analysis counted 80 million or so unique TCR beta chains, 9.5 million to 12 million of which were shared by at least two donors. Raw reads were error-corrected and collapsed into unique sequences with a nearest-neighbor algorithm that merged closely related sequences to remove PCR and sequencing errors. CDR3 sequences were aligned to IMGT reference sequences to assign V, D and J gene segments. For a sequence to be retained, a match of at least six nucleotides was required to both a V gene segment and a J gene segment. A rearrangement was called productive if the CDR3 had no stop codons and remained in frame with V and J, and every other rearrangement was called non-productive. CDR3 was defined according to IMGT convention as the region running from the second conserved V-encoded cysteine to the conserved J-encoded phenylalanine. The earlier analysis of some 580 of the donors excluded any sequence lacking an unambiguous match to a single V gene segment. In an earlier analysis of 450 to 700 of the donors, V segments were called functional above 56.7% productive rearrangements and were called segregating when the between-donor standard deviation exceeded 5%. To diagnose cytomegalovirus status from the catalog of TCR beta chain sequences, a statistical classification framework was built. A later analysis assigned V and J genes by comparing TCR nucleotide sequences with IMGT/GENE-DB human TR gene sequences. Using the TCRdist pipeline, a later analysis assigned CDR3 sequences along with most-parsimonious VDJ recombination scenarios. A later analysis defined each TCR beta chain by its CDR3 amino acid sequence plus V-gene family, and excluded reads lacking a unique V-gene family. A later analysis removed roughly 590 highly shared, low-generation-probability nucleotide sequences to deal with suspected cross-contamination and a sequencing artifact. A later analysis calculated a clonal expansion index for each public chain from normalized within-repertoire ranks of inferred template counts. In a later analysis, generation probabilities were computed using a VDJ recombination model fitted to out-of-frame rearrangements, and the results were checked against IGoR. In a later analysis, hypergeometric tests were used to score TCR-TCR, TCR-HLA and TCR-CMV co-occurrence, with a repertoire-size bias correction applied to TCR pairs. A later analysis estimated false discovery rates by permuting HLA or CMV assignments 20 times. In a later analysis, co-occurring TCRs were grouped using DBSCAN, and TCRdist sequence similarity was added for clustering within HLA-allele-positive subsets. For co-occurrence clustering, repertoires with fewer than 30,000 or more than 120,000 public chains were excluded, along with 5 or 6 repertoires with anomalous nucleotide sharing. The table comes from immuneACCESS by way of TCRdb, which keeps in-frame sequences with V and J called. Part of the clones is missing from these tables; in studies checked, under half for an unresolved V gene and the rest for unknown reasons. Clone size and the V and J calls come from that table; the DNA yielded D and trimming. This sample comprises roughly 170,000 clones, approximately 82% of them detected only once. Of the sample, around 1.5% is held by the ten largest clones.

In total, around 600 healthy bone marrow donors made up the cohort. At the time of sampling, every cohort member was nominally healthy, though immune exposures that went unrecorded were likely present. The donor was CMV seronegative and was included in the group of a few hundred seronegative cohort members. Each donor provided a peripheral blood sample, and peripheral blood mononuclear cells were used for TCR beta sequencing. Genomic DNA was extracted from the blood cell samples with the Qiagen DNeasy Blood Extraction Kit. Sequenced material: PBMCs. The chain uses TRBV5-1 and TRBJ1-6; perhaps TRBD1 is the D gene, with 5 bases matching. This TCR came from a male donor in good health and CMV-seronegative. DNA sequence: TGCGCCAGCAGCCATGGTGGGGGGATGGGATATAATTCACCCCTCCACTTT. Its translation is CASSHGGGMGYNSPLHF.